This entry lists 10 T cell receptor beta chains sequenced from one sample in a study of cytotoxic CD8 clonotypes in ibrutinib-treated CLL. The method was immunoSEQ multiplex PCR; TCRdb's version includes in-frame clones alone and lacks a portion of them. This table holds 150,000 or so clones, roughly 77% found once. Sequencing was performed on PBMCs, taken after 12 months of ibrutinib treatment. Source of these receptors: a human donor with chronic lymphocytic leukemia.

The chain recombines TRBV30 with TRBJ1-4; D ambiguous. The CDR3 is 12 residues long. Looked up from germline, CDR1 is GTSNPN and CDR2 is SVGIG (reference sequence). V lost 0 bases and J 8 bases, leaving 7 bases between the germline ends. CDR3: CAWSVIDEKLFF. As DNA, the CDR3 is TGTGCCTGGAGTGTCATAGACGAAAAACTGTTTTTT.

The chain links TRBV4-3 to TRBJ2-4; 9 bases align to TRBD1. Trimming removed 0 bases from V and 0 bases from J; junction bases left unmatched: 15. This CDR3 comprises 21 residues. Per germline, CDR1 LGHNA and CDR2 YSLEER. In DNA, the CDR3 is TGCGCCAGCAGCCAAGATCCAACAGGGGGCTCGGTTTCCCTAGCCAAAAACATTCAGTACTTC. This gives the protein CASSQDPTGGSVSLAKNIQYF.

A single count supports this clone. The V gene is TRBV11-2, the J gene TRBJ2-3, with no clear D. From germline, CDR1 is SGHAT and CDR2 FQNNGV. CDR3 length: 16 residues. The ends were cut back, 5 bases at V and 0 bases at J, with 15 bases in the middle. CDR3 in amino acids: CASSPAFLRSTDTQYF. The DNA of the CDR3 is TGTGCCAGCAGCCCCGCGTTTTTGCGAAGCACAGATACGCAGTATTTT.

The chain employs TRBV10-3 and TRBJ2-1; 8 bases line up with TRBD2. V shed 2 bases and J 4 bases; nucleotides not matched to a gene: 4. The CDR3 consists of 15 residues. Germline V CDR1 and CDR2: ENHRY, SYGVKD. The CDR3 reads CAISEGLAPYNEQFF. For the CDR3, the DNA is TGTGCCATCAGTGAGGGACTAGCCCCGTACAATGAGCAGTTCTTC.

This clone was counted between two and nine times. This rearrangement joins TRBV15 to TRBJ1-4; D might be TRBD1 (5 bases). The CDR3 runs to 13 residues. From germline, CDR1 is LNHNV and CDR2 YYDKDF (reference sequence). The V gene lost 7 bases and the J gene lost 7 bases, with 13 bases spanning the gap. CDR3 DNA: TGTGCCACCACCAGGGCGTTAGGTGAAAAACTGTTTTTT. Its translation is CATTRALGEKLFF.

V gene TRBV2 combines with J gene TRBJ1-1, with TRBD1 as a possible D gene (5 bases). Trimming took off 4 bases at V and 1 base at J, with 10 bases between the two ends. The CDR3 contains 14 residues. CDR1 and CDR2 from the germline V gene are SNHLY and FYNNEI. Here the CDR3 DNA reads TGTGCCAGCAGTGCAACCGGACAGAACACTGAAGCTTTCTTT. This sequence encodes CASSATGQNTEAFF.

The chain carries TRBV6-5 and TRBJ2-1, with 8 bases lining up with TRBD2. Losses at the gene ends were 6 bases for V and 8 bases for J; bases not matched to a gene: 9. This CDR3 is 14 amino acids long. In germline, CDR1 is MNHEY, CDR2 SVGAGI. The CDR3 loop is CASSPTSGRHEQFF. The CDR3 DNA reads TGTGCCAGCAGCCCAACTAGCGGCCGTCATGAGCAGTTCTTC.

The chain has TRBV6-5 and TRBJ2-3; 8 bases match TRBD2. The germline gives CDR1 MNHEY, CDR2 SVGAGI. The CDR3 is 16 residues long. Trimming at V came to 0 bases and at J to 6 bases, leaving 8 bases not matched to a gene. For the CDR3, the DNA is TGTGCCAGCAGTTACTCGATTGTCGGGGGGGCGGATACGCAGTATTTT. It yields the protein CASSYSIVGGADTQYF.

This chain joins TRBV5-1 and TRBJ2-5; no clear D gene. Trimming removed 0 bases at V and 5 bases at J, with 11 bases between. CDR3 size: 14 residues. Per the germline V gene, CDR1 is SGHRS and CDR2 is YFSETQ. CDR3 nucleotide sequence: TGCGCCAGCAGCTTGGAGCAGGTGGGGGAGACCCAGTACTTC. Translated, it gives CASSLEQVGETQYF.

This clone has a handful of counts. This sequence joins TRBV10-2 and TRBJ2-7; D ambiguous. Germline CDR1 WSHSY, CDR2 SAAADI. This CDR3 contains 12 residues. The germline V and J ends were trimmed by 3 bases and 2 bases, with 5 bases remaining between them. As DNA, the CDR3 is TGCGCCAGCAGTGACCCTGCCTACGAGCAGTACTTC. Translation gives CASSDPAYEQYF.